This T cell receptor (beta chain) is from a study of shared clonotypes between healthy human individuals. Study-level findings and limits: Owing to a small donor count, the genetic and exposure-history diversity represented was limited. Sample collection involved blood only; tissue repertoires are likely different.

Evenly divided among several immunoSEQ plates was the genomic DNA of each subset. Sequencing used immunoSEQ multiplex PCR; TCRdb keeps in-frame clones, though not all of them. This table holds around 500,000 clones, approximately 78% found once. CDR3 length: 15 amino acids. Trimming took 0 bases from V and 8 from J, leaving 16 bases between them. Germline-derived CDR1 and CDR2 are SGHAT and FQNNGV. This clone was counted a single time. No antigen is known for it. The rearrangement uses TRBV11-2 and TRBJ1-2, with D possibly TRBD1 on 6 matching bases. The sequenced sample consisted of PBMCs. This clonotype was sampled from a woman in her thirties or forties in good health. Some clones in this sample may be carry-over from other donors' samples. CDR3 in amino acids: CASSLDPQGVYGYTF. The CDR3 bases are TGTGCCAGCAGCTTAGACCCACAGGGAGTCTACGGCTACACCTTC.